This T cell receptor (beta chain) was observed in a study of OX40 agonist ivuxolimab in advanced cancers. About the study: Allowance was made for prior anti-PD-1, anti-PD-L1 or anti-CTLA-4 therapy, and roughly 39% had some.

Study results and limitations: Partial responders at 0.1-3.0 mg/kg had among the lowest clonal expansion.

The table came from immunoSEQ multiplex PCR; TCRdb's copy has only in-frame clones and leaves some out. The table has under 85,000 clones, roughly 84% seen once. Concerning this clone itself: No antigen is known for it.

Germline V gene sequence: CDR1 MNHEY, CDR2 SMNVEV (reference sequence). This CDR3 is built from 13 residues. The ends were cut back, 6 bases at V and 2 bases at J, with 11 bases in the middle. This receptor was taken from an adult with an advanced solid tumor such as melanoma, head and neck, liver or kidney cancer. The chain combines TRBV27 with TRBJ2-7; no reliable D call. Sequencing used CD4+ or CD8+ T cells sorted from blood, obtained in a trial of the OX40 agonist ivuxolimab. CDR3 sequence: CASRSPRAYEQYF. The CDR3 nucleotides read TGTGCCAGCAGATCCCCTAGGGCCTACGAGCAGTACTTC.